The text below deals with one TCR beta chain. The entry originates in a study of T cell changes during pregnancy in multiple sclerosis. Clones were sequenced by immunoSEQ multiplex PCR, and TCRdb holds only the in-frame ones, with some missing. The data hold around 79,000 clones, with about nine tenths observed a single time. V was trimmed by 5 bases and J by 4 bases, leaving 17 bases between them. This CDR3 region has 16 residues. The germline V gene encodes CDR1 SGHTA and CDR2 FQGNSA. The J gene is TRBJ2-2, the V gene TRBV7-2; D possibly corresponds to TRBD2 (5 bases). This receptor was obtained from a female donor with multiple sclerosis, enrolled in a pregnancy study. The specimen comprised CD4+ T cells from peripheral blood mononuclear cells, sampled in the second trimester of pregnancy. The CDR3 is CASSQRLPGFTGELFF. CDR3 nucleotide sequence: TGTGCCAGCAGCCAACGACTTCCGGGATTCACCGGGGAGCTGTTTTTT. The full variable domain, its missing parts supplied by reference TRBV7-2 and TRBJ2-2, is GAGVSQSPSNKVTEKGKDVELRCDPISGHTALYWYRQSLGQGLEFLIYFQGNSAPDKSGLPSDRFSAERTGGSVSTLTIQRTQQEDSAVYLCASSQRLPGFTGELFFGEGSRLTVL.